This T cell receptor (beta chain) was recovered during a study of beta chain features in type 1 diabetes. Whole-study results and caveats: Whether TCRB rearrangement is influenced by HLA type was left unresolved in this analysis.

This clone has just a few counts. Its antigen remains unidentified. The study reverse transcribed the entire isolated RNA, so it sequenced expressed TCRB transcripts. The assay was immunoSEQ multiplex PCR, and TCRdb's table has in-frame clones only and misses some. Of under 400,000 clones listed, around 13% are singletons. The CDR3 totals 14 residues. V lost 4 bases and J lost 6, with 12 bases in between. Germline CDR1 reads KGHSH; CDR2 reads LQKENI. Sequenced material: naive CD4+ T cells from blood. The chain recombines TRBV18 with TRBJ1-4, with D unclear. This receptor was taken from a man aged 18 to 29 in good health. The CDR3 region is CASSRQDLDEKLFF. The CDR3 DNA follows: TGTGCCAGCTCACGGCAGGATCTCGATGAAAAACTGTTTTTT.